The T cell receptor beta chain under discussion was sequenced for a study of molecular identifiers for immune sequencing clone quantification. In TCRdb, the PCR reads were re-called with MiXCR into one record per CDR3 protein. The sample holds approximately 40,000 distinct CDR3 sequences, 15% to 20% seen once. Naive CD8 T cells were sorted as CD8+CD4-CCR7+CD45RA+. The receptor's source is a human donor in good health. Some libraries in this study had Jurkat cell RNA spiked in. The sequenced sample consisted of naive CD8+ T cells from blood, with Jurkat cell RNA spiked in. Subset noted: FACS-sorted CD8+CD4-CCR7+CD45RA+ naive T cells.

The CDR3 here is CANMDRNTGELFF. The CDR3 DNA sequence: TGTGCCAATATGGATAGGAACACCGGGGAGCTGTTTTTT. The chain joins TRBV19 to TRBJ2-2; D is undetermined. V was trimmed by 10 bases and J by 1 base, leaving 10 bases between them. Germline V gene lookup returns CDR1 LNHDA and CDR2 SQIVND (reference sequence). The CDR3 loop spans 13 amino acids.